The subject of this entry is one T cell receptor (beta chain). Its antigen is currently not known. The input lacks base qualities; no much larger clone sits a single base away. The library was prepared using the immunoSEQ multiplex PCR assay. The published analysis was carried out like this. A statistical classification framework was built to diagnose cytomegalovirus status from the catalog of TCR beta chain sequences. TCRdb provides this immuneACCESS table in a form limited to in-frame rearrangements. Some clones are lacking; in checked studies, under half of them reflect an unresolved V gene, and why the rest are absent is not known. V, J and clone size reflect that table, while D and trimming were determined from the DNA. This sample comprises 90,000 to 150,000 clones, around 89% of them detected only once. 6% to 7% of the sample belongs to the ten largest clones. The donors belonged to the validation cohort of over a hundred subjects, which was separate from the roughly 700-subject first cohort.

The data originate from a study of cytomegalovirus exposure and HLA in healthy donors (dated 2017 in TCRdb). Notes on the research overall: A later analysis indicated that the roughly 130 validation repertoires were generated on the platform also employed for the 700 or so repertoires of the first cohort. The study was designed to test whether signatures of past pathogen exposure could be identified by cataloging public T cell receptors. A separate validation cohort of 90 to 150 different subjects was used in addition to the approximately 670-subject first cohort. High-throughput TCR immunosequencing, statistical association of individual TCRs with disease status, and machine learning were combined to predict cytomegalovirus infection status.

Reading the germline V gene (reference sequence) gives CDR1 LNHDA and CDR2 SQIVND. Its CDR3 holds 13 amino acids, cysteine through phenylalanine. The read is trimmed to its CDR3 DNA, 39 bases read in frame from base 1. Deletion took 7 bases off V and 2 bases off J, with a span of 8 bases between the germline ends. What the work shows at the level of the full study, not this receptor alone: In the study, approximately 160 TCR beta chains were listed as associated with cytomegalovirus. Cytomegalovirus status was reported to be diagnosed by the classifier with high specificity and sensitivity in both the original and validation cohorts. It was suggested by the authors that the approach could potentially be generalized to other disease states and immunological phenotypes. Three of the identified cytomegalovirus-associated TCR beta chains were confirmed in vitro to be specific for cytomegalovirus antigens. Of the cluster scores, around 95% were above 0 in a later analysis, which found that TCRs clustered in the first cohort also tended to co-occur in the 120 validation repertoires. While some public TCRs were present in many individuals, most TCR sequences turned up only very rarely across donors. A later analysis had no HLA typing for the validation cohort, so co-occurrence there was scored across all 130 or so repertoires.

The sequence was collected from a woman aged 18-35 years in good health and CMV-seropositive. Recombination linked TRBV19 to TRBJ2-2, with the D segment identity uncertain. Material for sequencing was PBMCs. The bases read TGTGCCAGTATCGAGGATAACACCGGGGAGCTGTTTTTT. It codes for CASIEDNTGELFF.